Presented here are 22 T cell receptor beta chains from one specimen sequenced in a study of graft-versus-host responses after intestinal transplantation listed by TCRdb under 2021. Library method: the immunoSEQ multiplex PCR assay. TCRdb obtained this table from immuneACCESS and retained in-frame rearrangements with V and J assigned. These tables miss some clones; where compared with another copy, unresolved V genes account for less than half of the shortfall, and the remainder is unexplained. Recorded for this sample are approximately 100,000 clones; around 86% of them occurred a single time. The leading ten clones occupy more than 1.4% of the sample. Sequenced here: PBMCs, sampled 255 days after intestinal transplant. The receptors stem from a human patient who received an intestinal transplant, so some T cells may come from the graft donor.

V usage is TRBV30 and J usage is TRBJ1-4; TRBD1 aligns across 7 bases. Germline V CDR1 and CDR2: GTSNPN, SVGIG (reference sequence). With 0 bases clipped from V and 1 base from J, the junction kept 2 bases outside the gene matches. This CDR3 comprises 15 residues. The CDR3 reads CAWSVQGVTNEKLFF. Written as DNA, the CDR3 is TGTGCCTGGAGTGTTCAGGGGGTAACTAATGAAAAACTGTTTTTT.

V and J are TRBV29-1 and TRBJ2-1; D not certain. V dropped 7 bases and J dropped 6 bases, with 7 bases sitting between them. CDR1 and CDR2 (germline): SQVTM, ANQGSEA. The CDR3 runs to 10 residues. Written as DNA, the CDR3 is TGCAGCGGATGGGGCAATGAGCAGTTCTTC. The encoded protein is CSGWGNEQFF.

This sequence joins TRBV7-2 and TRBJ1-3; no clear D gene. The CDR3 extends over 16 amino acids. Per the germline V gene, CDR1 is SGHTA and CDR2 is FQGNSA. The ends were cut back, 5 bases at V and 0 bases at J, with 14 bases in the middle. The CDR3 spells CASSPTSSASGNTIYF. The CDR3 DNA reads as TGTGCCAGCAGCCCGACCTCTTCAGCCTCTGGAAACACCATATATTTT.

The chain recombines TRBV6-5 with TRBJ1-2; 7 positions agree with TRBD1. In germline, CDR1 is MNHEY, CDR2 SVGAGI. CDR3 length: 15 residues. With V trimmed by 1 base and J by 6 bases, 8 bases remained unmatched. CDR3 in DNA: TGTGCCAGCAGTTACTTCGGGGGAGGGGGCGATGGCTACACCTTC. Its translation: CASSYFGGGGDGYTF.

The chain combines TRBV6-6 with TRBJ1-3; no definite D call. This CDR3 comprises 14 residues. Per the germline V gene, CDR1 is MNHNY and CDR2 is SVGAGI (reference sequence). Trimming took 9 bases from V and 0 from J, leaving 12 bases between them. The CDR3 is CASSTGSSGNTIYF. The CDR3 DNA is TGTGCCAGTTCGACGGGAAGCTCTGGAAACACCATATATTTT.

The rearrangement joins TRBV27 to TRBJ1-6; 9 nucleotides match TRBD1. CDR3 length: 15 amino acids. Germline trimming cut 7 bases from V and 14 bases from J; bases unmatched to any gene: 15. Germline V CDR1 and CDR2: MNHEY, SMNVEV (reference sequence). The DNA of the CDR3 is TGTGCCAGCAAATTCGACAGGGGGTCCCCAGGGGCCCTCCACTTT. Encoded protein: CASKFDRGSPGALHF.

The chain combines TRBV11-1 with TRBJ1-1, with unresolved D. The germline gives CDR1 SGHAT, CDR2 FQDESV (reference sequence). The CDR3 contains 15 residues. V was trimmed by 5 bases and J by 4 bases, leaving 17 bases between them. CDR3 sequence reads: CASSVSGKKVTEAFF. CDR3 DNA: TGTGCCAGCAGCGTTTCCGGGAAAAAGGTCACTGAAGCTTTCTTT.

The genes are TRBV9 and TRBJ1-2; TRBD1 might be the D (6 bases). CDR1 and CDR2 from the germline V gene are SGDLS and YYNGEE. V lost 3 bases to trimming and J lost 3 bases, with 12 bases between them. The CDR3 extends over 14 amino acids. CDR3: CASSARDTYYGYTF. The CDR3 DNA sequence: TGTGCCAGCAGCGCGAGGGACACGTACTATGGCTACACCTTC.

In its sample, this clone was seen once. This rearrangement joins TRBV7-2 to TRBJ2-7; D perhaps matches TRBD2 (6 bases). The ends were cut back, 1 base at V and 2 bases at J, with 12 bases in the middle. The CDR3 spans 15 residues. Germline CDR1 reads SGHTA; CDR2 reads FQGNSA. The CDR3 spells CASSLVGGHAYEQYF. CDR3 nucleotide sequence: TGTGCCAGCAGCTTAGTGGGAGGACACGCCTACGAGCAGTACTTC.

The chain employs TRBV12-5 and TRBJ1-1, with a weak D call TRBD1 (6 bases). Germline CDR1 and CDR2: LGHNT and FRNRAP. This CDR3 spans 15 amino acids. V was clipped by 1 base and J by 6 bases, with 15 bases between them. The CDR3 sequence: CASGLDSGGRSEAFF. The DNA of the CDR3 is TGTGCTAGTGGTTTGGACTCCGGGGGGCGTTCTGAAGCTTTCTTT.

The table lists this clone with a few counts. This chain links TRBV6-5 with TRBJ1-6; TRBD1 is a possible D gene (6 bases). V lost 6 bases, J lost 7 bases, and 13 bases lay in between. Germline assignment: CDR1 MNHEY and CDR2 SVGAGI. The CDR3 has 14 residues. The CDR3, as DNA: TGTGCCAGCAGCCGTGCAGGGACAAATTCACCCCTCCACTTT. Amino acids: CASSRAGTNSPLHF.

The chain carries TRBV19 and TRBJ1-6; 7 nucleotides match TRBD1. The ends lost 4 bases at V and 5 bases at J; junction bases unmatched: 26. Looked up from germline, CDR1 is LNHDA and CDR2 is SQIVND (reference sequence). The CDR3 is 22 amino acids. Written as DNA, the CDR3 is TGTGCCAGTAGTACGGATCGGTCTCCTGGACAGGTCCCCACGGCCAATAATTCACCCCTCCACTTT. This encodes CASSTDRSPGQVPTANNSPLHF. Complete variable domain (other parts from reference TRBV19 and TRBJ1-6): DGGITQSPKYLFRKEGQNVTLSCEQNLNHDAMYWYRQDPGQGLRLIYYSQIVNDFQKGDIAEGYSVSREKKESFPLTVTSAQKNPTAFYLCASSTDRSPGQVPTANNSPLHFGNGTRLTVT.

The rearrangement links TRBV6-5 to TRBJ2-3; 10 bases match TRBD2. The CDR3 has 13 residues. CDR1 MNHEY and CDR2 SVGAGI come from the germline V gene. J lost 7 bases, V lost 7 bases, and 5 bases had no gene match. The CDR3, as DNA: TGTGCCAGCAAGCGGGGGGGCGGAAATACGCAGTATTTT. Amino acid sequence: CASKRGGGNTQYF.

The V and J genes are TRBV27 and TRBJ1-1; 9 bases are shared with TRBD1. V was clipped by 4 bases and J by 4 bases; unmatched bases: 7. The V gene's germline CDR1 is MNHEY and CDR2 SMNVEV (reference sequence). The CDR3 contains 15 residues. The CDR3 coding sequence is TGTGCCAGCAGTTCGCCACAGGGGGCGGGCACTGAAGCTTTCTTT. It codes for CASSSPQGAGTEAFF.

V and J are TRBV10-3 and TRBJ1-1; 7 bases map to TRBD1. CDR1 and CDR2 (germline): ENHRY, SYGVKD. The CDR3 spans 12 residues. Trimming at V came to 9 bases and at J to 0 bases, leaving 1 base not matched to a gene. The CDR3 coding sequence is TGTGCCATTGGGACAGTGAACACTGAAGCTTTCTTT. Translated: CAIGTVNTEAFF.

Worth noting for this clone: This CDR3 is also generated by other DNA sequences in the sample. This CDR3 reads CASSGTGSYEQYF. The CDR3 bases are TGTGCCAGCAGTGGGACGGGGTCCTACGAGCAGTACTTC. The rearrangement uses TRBV2 and TRBJ2-7, with a tentative D call TRBD2 (5 bases). The CDR3 sequence is 13 residues long. Germline CDR1 is SNHLY and CDR2 is FYNNEI. V was shortened by 4 bases and J by 1 base, with 8 bases between the two germline ends.

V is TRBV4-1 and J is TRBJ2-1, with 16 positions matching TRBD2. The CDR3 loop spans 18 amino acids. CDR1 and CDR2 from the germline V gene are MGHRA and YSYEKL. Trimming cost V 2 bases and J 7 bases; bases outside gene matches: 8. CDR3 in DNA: TGCGCCAGCAGCCAAAAGGGACTAGCGGGAGGGGGGTGGAATGAGCAGTTCTTC. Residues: CASSQKGLAGGGWNEQFF.

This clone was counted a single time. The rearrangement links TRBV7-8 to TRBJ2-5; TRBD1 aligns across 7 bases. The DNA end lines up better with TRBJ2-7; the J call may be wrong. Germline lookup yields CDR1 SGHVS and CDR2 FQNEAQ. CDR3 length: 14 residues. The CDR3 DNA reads TGTGCCAGCAGCTTATCGACAGGGTCGTACGAGCAGTACTTC. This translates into CASSLSTGSYEQYF.

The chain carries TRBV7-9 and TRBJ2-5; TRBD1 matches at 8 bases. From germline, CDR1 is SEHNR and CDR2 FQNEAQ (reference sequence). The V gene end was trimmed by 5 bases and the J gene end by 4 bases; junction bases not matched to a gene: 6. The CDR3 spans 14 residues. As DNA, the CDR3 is TGTGCCAGCAGCCCTGGACAGGGCAGAGAGACCCAGTACTTC. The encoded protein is CASSPGQGRETQYF.

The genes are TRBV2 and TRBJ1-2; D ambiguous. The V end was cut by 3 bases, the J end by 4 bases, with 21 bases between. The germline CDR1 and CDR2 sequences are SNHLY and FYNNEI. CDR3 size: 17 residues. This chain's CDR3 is CASSDPNGLSLPYGYTF. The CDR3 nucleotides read TGTGCCAGCAGTGATCCGAATGGACTAAGTCTACCCTATGGCTACACCTTC. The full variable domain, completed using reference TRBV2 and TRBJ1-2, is EPEVTQTPSHQVTQMGQEVILRCVPISNHLYFYWYRQILGQKVEFLVSFYNNEISEKSEIFDDQFSVERPDGSNFTLKIRSTKLEDSAMYFCASSDPNGLSLPYGYTFGSGTRLTVV.

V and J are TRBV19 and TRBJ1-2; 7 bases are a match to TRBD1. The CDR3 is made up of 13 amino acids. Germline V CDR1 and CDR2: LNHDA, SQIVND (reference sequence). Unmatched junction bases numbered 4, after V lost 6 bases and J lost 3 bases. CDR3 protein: CASSPGQDYGYTF. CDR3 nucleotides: TGTGCCAGTAGCCCCGGACAGGACTATGGCTACACCTTC.

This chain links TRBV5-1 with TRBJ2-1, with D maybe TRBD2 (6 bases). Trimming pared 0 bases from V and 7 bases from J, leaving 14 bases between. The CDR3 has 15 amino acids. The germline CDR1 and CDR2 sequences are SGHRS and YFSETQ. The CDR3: CASSLGAGLRNEQFF. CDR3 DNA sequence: TGCGCCAGCAGCTTGGGAGCGGGCCTCCGGAATGAGCAGTTCTTC.